This TCR beta chain derives from a study of identifying expanded T cells in peripheral blood (dated by TCRdb to about 2019). At the level of the whole study: Technical replicates were generated by sequencing separate aliquots of the same genomic DNA pool, with four replicates compared pairwise. On the study overall, not on this receptor specifically: Across all healthy-donor time intervals, the beta-binomial model significantly lowered both the number of clones called differentially abundant and the false-positive rate. In all healthy donors, the variance in clone template counts between samples taken around two weeks apart rose significantly as total template count increased. It was expected by the authors that biological variance in healthy repertoires might increase further over much longer intervals, such as months to years. About 1.1 differentially abundant clones were flagged by the binomial model between technical replicates, whereas about 15 and 18 were flagged over about two weeks and four weeks, respectively.

A note on this clone: Its cognate antigen has yet to be identified. One base away there is no much larger clone; base qualities are not given.

From its cysteine to its phenylalanine, the CDR3 spans 13 amino acids. Only the CDR3 DNA stays, 39 bases, in frame from base 1. The germline V gene specifies SNHLY as CDR1 and FYNNEI as CDR2. The trim is 8 bases for V and 0 bases for J, with a gap of 8 bases between the germline ends. During the collection period, no immune events, such as infections, were documented for the healthy donors. Time-dependent variance in a beta-binomial model of T-cell clone differential abundance was calibrated using healthy-donor blood repertoires as a training cohort. The training cohort was composed of around ten healthy donors, 3 female and 7 male. The donors were between about 29 and 65 years old, with an average age of approximately 46 years. Whole blood, obtained from a commercial supplier, was collected from each healthy donor at three time points spaced two weeks apart. For immunosequencing, genomic DNA was extracted from whole blood that had not been sorted.

TCRbeta CDR3 regions were profiled with the immunoSEQ Assay using bias-controlled multiplex PCR amplification of genomic DNA. As for the original processing: The absolute abundance of each unique TCRbeta CDR3 region was quantified after sequences were collapsed and filtered. Differential abundance was tested with a binomial (Fisher-equivalent) model and with a beta-binomial model adding time-dependent variance fitted from healthy donors. Clones with fewer than 5 combined templates were removed, and differential abundance was called for clones with a Benjamini-Hochberg FDR below 0.01. Beta-binomial variance was modeled as a function of total template count across the two samples using the form v = (b*log(k)+a)^2. In its TCRdb copy, this immuneACCESS table keeps in-frame sequences only and misses some clones. Where compared with another copy, unresolved V genes explain less than half of these, and the others have no known cause. V, J and clone size are those of that table, while D and trimming were read from the DNA. Here the sample has around 120,000 clones; around four fifths occur a single time. In total, the top ten clones hold roughly 3.3% of the sample.

The chain links TRBV2 with TRBJ1-3; confidence is insufficient to name the D gene. The sequenced sample was blood. This TCR was recovered from a person between 18 and 75 years old in good health. The bases read TGTGCCAGCGCCCGCGGCTCTGGAAACACCATATATTTT. Its protein reads: CASARGSGNTIYF. Reference TRBV2 and TRBJ1-3 genes cover what lies past the CDR3, so the full variable domain is EPEVTQTPSHQVTQMGQEVILRCVPISNHLYFYWYRQILGQKVEFLVSFYNNEISEKSEIFDDQFSVERPDGSNFTLKIRSTKLEDSAMYFCASARGSGNTIYFGEGSWLTVV.